Following are 10 T cell receptor beta chains from one sample sequenced in a study of blood T cell repertoires in COVID-19. This table comes from immunoSEQ multiplex PCR, and its TCRdb copy is limited to in-frame clones, with some not included. The sample consists of 200,000 to 300,000 clones, around nine tenths of them appearing once. The sequenced sample consisted of PBMCs or T cells enriched from blood (not recorded which). All receptors derive from a woman between 18 and 29 years old who had recovered from COVID-19.

The J gene is TRBJ2-1, the V gene TRBV2, with 10 bases identical to TRBD2. The CDR3 is made up of 19 amino acids. J lost 0 bases, V lost 4 bases, and 12 bases had no gene match. The germline V gene encodes CDR1 SNHLY and CDR2 FYNNEI. The DNA of the CDR3 is TGTGCCAGCAGTGGGACAGGGTTACTAGCGGGACCCTCCTACAATGAGCAGTTCTTC. Its translation is CASSGTGLLAGPSYNEQFF. Drawing the rest from reference TRBV2 and TRBJ2-1, the complete variable domain is EPEVTQTPSHQVTQMGQEVILRCVPISNHLYFYWYRQILGQKVEFLVSFYNNEISEKSEIFDDQFSVERPDGSNFTLKIRSTKLEDSAMYFCASSGTGLLAGPSYNEQFFGPGTRLTVL.

This clone appeared once. This chain connects TRBV7-7 to TRBJ2-7, with 10 bases lining up with TRBD2. The CDR3 totals 13 residues. Germline-derived CDR1 and CDR2 are SSHAT and FNYEAQ (reference sequence). V shed 8 bases, J shed 3 bases, and the junction held 4 bases outside the gene matches. CDR3 sequence reads: CASSLAGNYEQYF. In nucleotides, the CDR3 is TGTGCCAGCTCACTAGCGGGGAACTACGAGCAGTACTTC.

J is TRBJ2-5 and V is TRBV5-4, with 7 bases identical to TRBD2. V was clipped by 3 bases and J by 6 bases; unmatched bases: 8. The CDR3 is 14 residues long. Germline loops: CDR1 SGHNT, CDR2 YYREEE (reference sequence). This CDR3 reads CASSSMTSPQTQYF. CDR3 nucleotides: TGTGCCAGCAGCTCAATGACTAGCCCCCAGACCCAGTACTTC.

The chain uses TRBV7-8 and TRBJ1-6, with a possible D match to TRBD1 (6 bases). CDR1 is SGHVS, CDR2 FQNEAQ, per germline. The CDR3 sequence is 15 residues long. Between the trimmed V and J ends, which lost 1 base and 7 bases, there was a span of 11 bases. The CDR3 DNA reads TGTGCCAGCAGCTTAGATGGCAGGGGAAATTCACCCCTCCACTTT. Protein sequence: CASSLDGRGNSPLHF.

The chain combines TRBV4-3 with TRBJ2-7, with D maybe TRBD1 (5 bases). Germline lookup yields CDR1 LGHNA and CDR2 YSLEER. This CDR3 has 13 residues. The V gene lost 3 bases and the J gene lost 6 bases, with 12 bases spanning the gap. The CDR3 is CASSQDTIGEQYF. Written as DNA, the CDR3 is TGCGCCAGCAGCCAGGACACTATAGGCGAGCAGTACTTC.

This clone is a singleton in its sample. The J gene is TRBJ2-4, the V gene TRBV30; D remains ambiguous. CDR1 GTSNPN and CDR2 SVGIG come from the germline V gene (reference sequence). Trimming removed 5 bases from V and 4 bases from J, with 12 bases in between. The CDR3 loop spans 13 amino acids. CDR3 DNA: TGTGCCTGGCAGGTTGGAACAAAAAACATTCAGTACTTC. The encoded protein is CAWQVGTKNIQYF.

This chain connects TRBV19 to TRBJ2-1, with 7 bases matching TRBD2. Per the germline V gene, CDR1 is LNHDA and CDR2 is SQIVND (reference sequence). The CDR3 is 16 amino acids. J was trimmed by 3 bases and V by 1 base; bases with no gene match: 6. CDR3: CASSIGGERGYNEQFF. The DNA of the CDR3 is TGTGCCAGTAGTATAGGGGGGGAGCGGGGCTACAATGAGCAGTTCTTC.

This chain links TRBV27 with TRBJ2-7; a possible D gene is TRBD1 (6 bases). Trimming removed 8 bases from V and 5 bases from J, with 22 bases in between. Germline lookup yields CDR1 MNHEY and CDR2 SMNVEV (reference sequence). The CDR3 totals 15 residues. CDR3 sequence: CASSSHGTSNNEQYF. The CDR3, as DNA: TGTGCCAGCTCAAGCCACGGGACATCTAATAACGAGCAGTACTTC.

This rearrangement joins TRBV11-2 to TRBJ1-1, with 7 bases lining up with TRBD1. The V segment lost 1 base and the J segment 2 bases; nucleotides outside the gene matches: 10. Per the germline V gene, CDR1 is SGHAT and CDR2 is FQNNGV. The CDR3 runs to 17 residues. CDR3 nucleotide sequence: TGTGCCAGCAGCTTAGGGTCCTTCGGGACAGTAAACACTGAAGCTTTCTTT. It encodes CASSLGSFGTVNTEAFF.

The chain uses TRBV30 and TRBJ1-5; D gene uncertain. The ends were cut back, 5 bases at V and 5 bases at J, with 13 bases in the middle. There are 13 residues in the CDR3. Per germline, CDR1 GTSNPN and CDR2 SVGIG (reference sequence). CDR3 in amino acids: CAWSTSGDQPQHF. CDR3 in DNA: TGTGCCTGGTCTACATCCGGGGATCAGCCCCAGCATTTT.